The 22 T cell receptor beta chains in this list originate from one sample, sequenced in a study of blood T cells in healthy people across ages. A second PCR, run for roughly 7 to 11 cycles, used a sample-barcoded 5' primer plus a J-beta primer mix. Each CDR3 protein gets one entry after TCRdb re-called the 5' RACE reads with MiXCR. The sample shows about 760,000 distinct CDR3 sequences, around 25% of them seen only once. This sample also belongs to another study, concerning T cells of mothers and their children.

Sequenced: blood. These receptors were obtained from a boy aged 5 to 17 in good health.

This clonotype was found a few times. The chain uses TRBV6-5 and TRBJ2-7; D is possibly TRBD1 or TRBD2 (6 bases each). Germline CDR1 and CDR2: MNHEY and SVGAGI. The CDR3 loop spans 12 amino acids. With 11 bases removed from V and 4 bases from J, the gap between germline ends came to 15 bases. The CDR3 sequence: CAVGGGPYEQYF. The CDR3, as DNA: TGTGCCGTCGGGGGCGGACCATACGAGCAGTACTTC.

The J gene is TRBJ2-1, the V gene TRBV13, with 10 bases aligning to TRBD2. This CDR3 is built from 15 residues. Germline-derived CDR1 and CDR2 are PRHDT and FYEKMQ (reference sequence). With 4 bases clipped from V and 7 bases from J, the junction kept 7 bases outside the gene matches. Written as DNA, the CDR3 is TGTGCCAGCAGCTATGAGCGGGGGGGCCGGAATGAGCAGTTCTTC. Residues: CASSYERGGRNEQFF. The full variable domain, completed using reference TRBV13 and TRBJ2-1, is AAGVIQSPRHLIKEKRETATLKCYPIPRHDTVYWYQQGPGQDPQFLISFYEKMQSDKGSIPDRFSAQQFSDYHSELNMSSLELGDSALYFCASSYERGGRNEQFFGPGTRLTVL.

The sample holds a few counts of this clonotype. The chain carries TRBV29-1 and TRBJ2-1, with 9 bases aligning to TRBD2. Germline loops: CDR1 SQVTM, CDR2 ANQGSEA. V was clipped by 8 bases and J by 10 bases; unmatched bases: 18. CDR3 length equals 15 residues. The CDR3 DNA reads as TGCAGCTATCCCACCCCAATTAGCGGGAGTGGAGAGCAGTTCTTC. Translating gives CSYPTPISGSGEQFF.

The chain carries TRBV7-9 and TRBJ1-3; D is ambiguous. Per the germline V gene, CDR1 is SEHNR and CDR2 is FQNEAQ (reference sequence). Deletions cut 2 bases from V and 0 bases from J, with 5 bases between. CDR3 length: 14 residues. The CDR3 nucleotides are TGTGCCAGCAGCTTATACACCTCTGGAAACACCATATATTTT. Protein sequence: CASSLYTSGNTIYF.

V gene TRBV19 combines with J gene TRBJ2-5, with D perhaps TRBD1 or TRBD2 (5 bases each). TRBJ2-7 matches the DNA end more closely, so the J call is doubtful. CDR1 is LNHDA, CDR2 SQIVND, per germline (reference sequence). The CDR3 consists of 14 residues. CDR3 sequence: CASSINGDPYEQYF. In nucleotides, the CDR3 is TGTGCCAGTAGTATAAACGGGGACCCCTACGAGCAGTACTTC.

A few counts support this clonotype. This chain joins TRBV6-6 and TRBJ1-6; possible D gene TRBD1, 5 bases. Deletions cut 2 bases from V and 5 bases from J, with 13 bases between. Germline V gene sequence: CDR1 MNHNY, CDR2 SVGAGI (reference sequence). This CDR3 region has 16 residues. This CDR3 is CASSYPTAYNNSPLHF. The CDR3 DNA sequence: TGTGCCAGCAGTTACCCGACAGCATACAATAATTCACCCCTCCACTTT.

This clonotype was recorded a few times. One junction end does not reproduce the germline sequence, and a read error may be involved. CDR3 region: CASSHRGMVDF. The CDR3 nucleotides are TGTGCCAGCAGCCATCGCGGGATGGTGGATTTT. The genes are TRBV3-1 and TRBJ2-3; possible D gene TRBD2, 6 bases. The germline CDR1 and CDR2 sequences are LGHDT and YNNKEL (reference sequence). This CDR3 has 11 residues.

This clonotype was counted between two and nine times. The CDR3 protein is CASSFPRDRSHNEQFF. The CDR3 region has the DNA TGTGCCAGCAGTTTCCCCCGGGATAGGTCACACAATGAGCAGTTCTTC. The chain has TRBV28 and TRBJ2-5; maybe TRBD2 (5 bases). The J call is doubtful: the DNA matches TRBJ2-1 better. Germline V lookup: CDR1 MDHEN, CDR2 SYDVKM. The CDR3 is 16 residues long.

The chain combines TRBV5-1 with TRBJ2-7; D unclear. V was pared by 0 bases and J by 2 bases, with 9 bases between. Germline CDR1 and CDR2: SGHRS and YFSETQ. The CDR3 consists of 14 residues. The CDR3 DNA follows: TGCGCCAGCAGCTTGGAGTTGGCTCCCTACGAGCAGTACTTC. Translation: CASSLELAPYEQYF.

This sequence joins TRBV3-1 and TRBJ2-3; D unclear. This CDR3 region has 14 residues. Trimming cost V 2 bases and J 2 bases, with 8 bases left between them. Germline V CDR1 and CDR2: LGHDT, YNNKEL (reference sequence). The chain's CDR3 is CASSQSTTTDTQYF. Here the CDR3 DNA reads TGTGCCAGCAGCCAATCAACTACCACAGATACGCAGTATTTT.

The chain employs TRBV18 and TRBJ2-6, with a weak D call TRBD1 (5 bases). CDR3 length: 18 amino acids. V was pared by 3 bases and J by 1 base, with 16 bases between. From germline, CDR1 is KGHSH and CDR2 LQKENI. The CDR3 region has the DNA TGTGCCAGCTCACCGGTAGGCAGGGAACCATCTGGGGCCAACGTCCTGACTTTC. Its protein is CASSPVGREPSGANVLTF.

This clonotype was observed a handful of times. The chain carries TRBV5-1 and TRBJ2-7; the match to TRBD2 covers 10 bases. Germline V gene lookup returns CDR1 SGHRS and CDR2 YFSETQ. V was clipped by 2 bases and J by 2 bases; unmatched bases: 13. The CDR3 is made up of 18 amino acids. The CDR3 loop is CASSLLAGSFGGAYEQYF. CDR3 DNA sequence: TGCGCCAGCAGCTTACTAGCGGGATCCTTCGGCGGCGCCTACGAGCAGTACTTC. Supplemented by reference TRBV5-1 and TRBJ2-7, the full variable domain reads KAGVTQTPRYLIKTRGQQVTLSCSPISGHRSVSWYQQTPGQGLQFLFEYFSETQRNKGNFPGRFSGRQFSNSRSEMNVSTLELGDSALYLCASSLLAGSFGGAYEQYFGPGTRLTVT.

This clonotype showed up just a few times. The V call is TRBV5-1, the J call TRBJ2-5; no clear D. V was cut by 0 bases and J by 7 bases, with 13 bases left in between. This CDR3 comprises 14 residues. The germline gives CDR1 SGHRS, CDR2 YFSETQ. The CDR3 protein is CASSLEIAGVTQYF. In nucleotides, the CDR3 is TGCGCCAGCAGCTTGGAGATAGCTGGCGTGACCCAGTACTTC.

This clonotype was picked up one time. This rearrangement joins TRBV28 to TRBJ2-1; 8 nucleotides agree with TRBD2. Germline V CDR1 and CDR2: MDHEN, SYDVKM. This CDR3 is built from 13 residues. J gave up 7 bases and V 6 bases, and 5 bases lay outside the gene matches. The CDR3 is CASRATSANEQFF. In DNA, the CDR3 is TGTGCCAGCAGGGCGACTAGCGCAAATGAGCAGTTCTTC. Complete variable domain (other parts from reference TRBV28 and TRBJ2-1): DVKVTQSSRYLVKRTGEKVFLECVQDMDHENMFWYRQDPGLGLRLIYFSYDVKMKEKGDIPEGYSVSREKKERFSLILESASTNQTSMYLCASRATSANEQFFGPGTRLTVL.

This clonotype has a handful of counts. This chain links TRBV15 with TRBJ1-3, with D unclear. This CDR3 is built from 15 residues. V was cut by 6 bases and J by 4 bases, with 16 bases left in between. Germline V gene lookup returns CDR1 LNHNV and CDR2 YYDKDF (reference sequence). Written as DNA, the CDR3 is TGTGCCACCAGTGTGGGTCAGGAATTCGGAAACACCATATATTTT. Translation: CATSVGQEFGNTIYF.

This clonotype was detected a few times. The chain links TRBV6-5 to TRBJ2-1; TRBD2 agrees at 8 bases. J lost 1 base, V lost 4 bases, and 9 bases had no gene match. The CDR3 covers 17 residues. In germline, CDR1 is MNHEY, CDR2 SVGAGI. The CDR3 nucleotides read TGTGCCAGCAGTTTTCTCGACTTAGCGGGATCCTACAATGAGCAGTTCTTC. As protein: CASSFLDLAGSYNEQFF.

This clonotype has only a few counts. The chain carries TRBV7-3 and TRBJ2-5, with D tentatively TRBD2 (5 bases). The J call is uncertain, as TRBJ2-1 better fits the DNA end. Germline V gives CDR1 SGHTA, CDR2 FQGTGA. CDR3 length: 16 amino acids. CDR3 protein: CASSSTPGRADNEQFF. In DNA, the CDR3 is TGTGCCAGCAGCTCAACCCCTGGACGAGCGGACAATGAGCAGTTCTTC.

This chain joins TRBV15 and TRBJ2-3, with a weak D call TRBD1 (6 bases). This CDR3 has 17 amino acids. Germline V gene sequence: CDR1 LNHNV, CDR2 YYDKDF (reference sequence). The V and J ends lost 0 bases and 2 bases respectively, with 15 bases between them. The CDR3 sequence: CATSREGPGVPTDTQYF. The CDR3 DNA sequence: TGTGCCACCAGCAGAGAAGGGCCAGGGGTCCCCACAGATACGCAGTATTTT. The variable domain in full, with the rest retrieved from reference TRBV15 and TRBJ2-3, is DAMVIQNPRYQVTQFGKPVTLSCSQTLNHNVMYWYQQKSSQAPKLLFHYYDKDFNNEADTPDNFQSRRPNTSFCFLDIRSPGLGDTAMYLCATSREGPGVPTDTQYFGPGTRLTVL.

The chain couples TRBV6-2 or TRBV6-3 to TRBJ2-5; D ambiguous. Germline-derived CDR1 and CDR2 are MNHEY and SVGEGT. The germline V and J ends were trimmed by 4 bases and 2 bases, with 8 bases remaining between them. The CDR3 extends over 13 amino acids. Here the CDR3 DNA reads TGTGCCAGCAGTTCCCCGCGGCAAGAGACCCAGTACTTC. This translates into CASSSPRQETQYF.

This sequence joins TRBV5-1 and TRBJ1-1, with 8 bases that match TRBD1. The germline V gene encodes CDR1 SGHRS and CDR2 YFSETQ. V was clipped by 5 bases and J by 0 bases; unmatched bases: 9. The CDR3 sequence is 16 residues long. CDR3 sequence reads: CASRFRQGWMNTEAFF. Written as DNA, the CDR3 is TGCGCCAGCAGATTTAGACAGGGGTGGATGAACACTGAAGCTTTCTTT.

This chain uses TRBV7-2 with TRBJ2-3; D may be TRBD2 (7 bases). This CDR3 comprises 16 residues. Trimming cost V 0 bases and J 0 bases, with 10 bases left between them. Germline lookup yields CDR1 SGHTA and CDR2 FQGNSA. The chain's CDR3 is CASSLAGGPSTDTQYF. CDR3 sequence (DNA): TGTGCCAGCAGCTTAGCGGGGGGGCCTAGCACAGATACGCAGTATTTT.

Of note for this clonotype: Germline and junction disagree at one end, which may indicate a read error. The chain links TRBV6-5 to TRBJ2-1; 8 nucleotides match TRBD1. Germline CDR1 reads MNHEY; CDR2 reads SVGAGI. This CDR3 comprises 14 residues. DNA of the CDR3: TGTGCCAGCACCCGGACAGGGAGGAACAATGAACAGTTCTTC. Protein sequence: CASTRTGRNNEQFF.